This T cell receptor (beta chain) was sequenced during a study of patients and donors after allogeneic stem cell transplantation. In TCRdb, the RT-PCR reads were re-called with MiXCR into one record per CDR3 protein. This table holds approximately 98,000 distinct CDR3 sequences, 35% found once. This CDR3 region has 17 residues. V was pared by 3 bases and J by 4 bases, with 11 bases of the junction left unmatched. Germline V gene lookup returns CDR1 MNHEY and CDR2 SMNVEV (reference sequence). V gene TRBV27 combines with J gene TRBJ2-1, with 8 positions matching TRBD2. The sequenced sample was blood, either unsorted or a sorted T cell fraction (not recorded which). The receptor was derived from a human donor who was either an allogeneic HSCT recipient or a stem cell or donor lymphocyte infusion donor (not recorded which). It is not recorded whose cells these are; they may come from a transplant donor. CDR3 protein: CASSFHDSGRTYNEQFF. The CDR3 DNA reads TGTGCCAGCAGTTTCCACGACAGCGGGAGAACGTACAATGAGCAGTTCTTC.